The next 24 T cell receptor beta chains were all read from a single sample in a study of shared clonotypes between healthy human individuals. The naive CD8 population came from CD45RO-negative cells selected for CCR7, without terminally differentiated effector memory CD45RA+ cells. Libraries were prepared by immunoSEQ multiplex PCR; TCRdb keeps only in-frame clonotypes and omits some of them. In the table there are 650,000 to 800,000 clones, roughly 94% of which are singletons. Source material: naive CD8+ T cells sorted from blood. The receptors originated from a man aged 25 to 45 in good health.

The chain uses TRBV9 and TRBJ2-2; D assignment may be TRBD1 or TRBD2 (6 bases each). The CDR3 is made up of 18 amino acids. Trimming cost V 4 bases and J 4 bases, with 23 bases left between them. Germline V lookup: CDR1 SGDLS, CDR2 YYNGEE. CDR3 loop: CASSFNPKGGGGTGELFF. The CDR3 DNA reads as TGTGCCAGCAGCTTCAACCCCAAGGGGGGCGGTGGCACCGGGGAGCTGTTTTTT.

CDR3 sequence: CASSPKVITHSDYEQYF. In nucleotides, the CDR3 is TGTGCCAGCAGCCCCAAGGTCATCACGCATTCCGACTACGAGCAGTACTTC. The J gene is TRBJ2-7, the V gene TRBV7-9; D gene ambiguous. V dropped 5 bases and J dropped 3 bases, with 23 bases sitting between them. The germline CDR1 and CDR2 sequences are SEHNR and FQNEAQ (reference sequence). The CDR3 totals 17 residues.

Notes on this clone: Other nucleotide sequences from this sample produce the same CDR3. V usage is TRBV11-3 and J usage is TRBJ2-2; D is ambiguous. Trimming removed 0 bases at V and 8 bases at J, with 1 base between. The CDR3 is 11 amino acids. Per germline, CDR1 SGHNT and CDR2 YENEEA. The CDR3 region is CASSLDGELFF. CDR3 bases: TGTGCCAGCAGCTTAGATGGGGAGCTGTTTTTT.

The J gene is TRBJ2-3, the V gene TRBV19, with D hard to call. V was cut by 0 bases and J by 4 bases, with 11 bases left in between. This CDR3 contains 15 residues. Per the germline V gene, CDR1 is LNHDA and CDR2 is SQIVND (reference sequence). CDR3 sequence: CASSIDRDGADTQYF. In nucleotides, the CDR3 is TGTGCCAGTAGTATAGATCGCGATGGGGCAGATACGCAGTATTTT.

The J gene is TRBJ2-1, the V gene TRBV7-3; the D is unclear. CDR3 length equals 14 residues. The germline gives CDR1 SGHTA, CDR2 FQGTGA. V lost 5 bases, J lost 2 bases, and 10 bases lay in between. The DNA of the CDR3 is TGTGCCAGCAGCAAGGAAGGGACCTACAATGAGCAGTTCTTC. This gives the protein CASSKEGTYNEQFF. Supplemented by reference TRBV7-3 and TRBJ2-1, the full variable domain reads GAGVSQTPSNKVTEKGKYVELRCDPISGHTALYWYRQSLGQGPEFLIYFQGTGAADDSGLPNDRFFAVRPEGSVSTLKIQRTERGDSAVYLCASSKEGTYNEQFFGPGTRLTVL.

The CDR3 loop is CASSLTPRLGLFF. CDR3 DNA sequence: TGTGCCAGCAGCCTGACACCCCGCTTAGGACTGTTTTTT. The chain recombines TRBV27 with TRBJ1-4; D remains ambiguous. With 6 bases removed from V and 13 bases from J, the gap between germline ends came to 18 bases. CDR3 length equals 13 residues. Per the germline V gene, CDR1 is MNHEY and CDR2 is SMNVEV (reference sequence).

The chain has TRBV7-9 and TRBJ1-4; D not certain. The CDR3 has 15 amino acids. Between the trimmed V and J ends, which lost 6 bases and 6 bases, there was a span of 17 bases. Looked up from germline, CDR1 is SEHNR and CDR2 is FQNEAQ (reference sequence). The CDR3 sequence: CASSRSGIRHEKLFF. For the CDR3, the DNA is TGTGCCAGCAGTCGATCCGGGATCCGCCATGAAAAACTGTTTTTT.

J is TRBJ2-1 and V is TRBV4-1, with 11 bases aligning to TRBD2. CDR3 size: 16 residues. Germline V gene sequence: CDR1 MGHRA, CDR2 YSYEKL. After removal of 0 bases from V and 8 bases from J, the junction contained 6 bases not matched to a gene. The CDR3 sequence is CASSQDTSGSPYEQFF. For the CDR3, the DNA is TGCGCCAGCAGCCAAGATACTAGCGGGAGTCCCTATGAGCAGTTCTTC.

The chain uses TRBV19 and TRBJ2-7; TRBD1 matches 7 bases. Per the germline V gene, CDR1 is LNHDA and CDR2 is SQIVND (reference sequence). Germline trimming cut 3 bases from V and 5 bases from J; bases unmatched to any gene: 7. The CDR3 contains 14 residues. CDR3 in DNA: TGTGCCAGTAGTATCGGACAGGTTCTCAACGAGCAGTACTTC. Protein product: CASSIGQVLNEQYF.

The V call is TRBV27, the J call TRBJ1-5; unclear D gene. Germline assignment: CDR1 MNHEY and CDR2 SMNVEV (reference sequence). The germline V and J ends were trimmed by 8 bases and 1 base, with 12 bases remaining between them. The CDR3 totals 14 residues. CDR3 in DNA: TGTGCCAGCCGATTAATAGGCAGCAATCAGCCCCAGCATTTT. This encodes CASRLIGSNQPQHF.

The chain has TRBV6-5 and TRBJ1-1; TRBD1 is a possible D gene (5 bases). V gave up 5 bases and J gave up 5 bases, with 15 bases separating them. This CDR3 has 14 residues. The germline CDR1 and CDR2 sequences are MNHEY and SVGAGI. The CDR3 DNA reads TGTGCCAGCAGTCACCCCGGGGGACGGACTGAAGCTTTCTTT. It specifies CASSHPGGRTEAFF.

V and J are TRBV14 and TRBJ2-1, with D maybe TRBD2 (6 bases). Germline V gene sequence: CDR1 SGHDN, CDR2 FVKESK. CDR3 length: 13 residues. Trimming pared 4 bases from V and 6 bases from J, leaving 10 bases between. The CDR3 is CASSLTSLNEQFF. The CDR3 DNA reads as TGTGCCAGCAGCCTTACTAGCCTCAATGAGCAGTTCTTC.

The chain uses TRBV25-1 and TRBJ2-2, with D unresolved. This CDR3 comprises 10 residues. From germline, CDR1 is MGHDK and CDR2 SYGVNS. V gave up 10 bases and J gave up 6 bases, with 6 bases separating them. CDR3: CATWAGELFF. The CDR3 DNA reads as TGTGCCACCTGGGCCGGGGAGCTGTTTTTT.

The chain combines TRBV7-9 with TRBJ2-1, with TRBD2 matching 7 bases. Germline lookup yields CDR1 SEHNR and CDR2 FQNEAQ (reference sequence). This CDR3 comprises 14 residues. The V segment lost 1 base and the J segment 10 bases; nucleotides outside the gene matches: 7. CDR3 coding DNA: TGTGCCAGCAGCTTAGTCAGAGCGGGATCGGAGCAGTTCTTC. Its protein product is CASSLVRAGSEQFF. Using reference TRBV7-9 and TRBJ2-1 for the parts outside the CDR3, the full variable domain is DTGVSQNPRHKITKRGQNVTFRCDPISEHNRLYWYRQTLGQGPEFLTYFQNEAQLEKSRLLSDRFSAERPKGSFSTLEIQRTEQGDSAMYLCASSLVRAGSEQFFGPGTRLTVL.

The V call is TRBV5-1, the J call TRBJ2-7; D gene ambiguous. The CDR3 covers 12 residues. Trimming took 0 bases from V and 5 from J, leaving 6 bases between them. Germline V gene sequence: CDR1 SGHRS, CDR2 YFSETQ. Written as DNA, the CDR3 is TGCGCCAGCAGCTTGGGGTCAAACGAGCAGTACTTC. Protein sequence: CASSLGSNEQYF.

The chain uses TRBV27 and TRBJ2-7, with unresolved D. The V gene's germline CDR1 is MNHEY and CDR2 SMNVEV (reference sequence). V lost 0 bases and J 2 bases, leaving 5 bases between the germline ends. The CDR3 runs 13 residues. As DNA, the CDR3 is TGTGCCAGCAGTTTATCGGTCACCTACGAGCAGTACTTC. Its translation is CASSLSVTYEQYF.

A note on this clone: The sample contains more than one DNA sequence encoding this CDR3. The chain couples TRBV19 to TRBJ1-1; D may be TRBD1 (6 bases). V lost 2 bases and J lost 4, with 8 bases in between. Germline CDR1 and CDR2: LNHDA and SQIVND (reference sequence). CDR3 length: 13 amino acids. CDR3 DNA sequence: TGTGCCAGTAGTATAAGCAGGGGCACTGAAGCTTTCTTT. Its protein is CASSISRGTEAFF.

The chain links TRBV5-1 to TRBJ2-7; D is ambiguous. The V and J ends lost 1 base and 6 bases respectively, with 8 bases between them. The CDR3 sequence is 12 residues long. CDR1 is SGHRS and CDR2 is YFSETQ in the germline V gene. In nucleotides, the CDR3 is TGCGCCAGCAGCTTGTCTGGGTCCGAGCAGTACTTC. It translates to CASSLSGSEQYF.

The chain links TRBV7-9 to TRBJ2-1, with D uncertain. The CDR3 length is 12 residues. In germline, CDR1 is SEHNR, CDR2 FQNEAQ (reference sequence). V shed 3 bases and J shed 6 bases, with 6 bases lying between them. The CDR3 DNA sequence: TGTGCCAGCAGCTTCGGCCGCAATGAGCAGTTCTTC. Translated: CASSFGRNEQFF. The full variable domain, in which reference TRBV7-9 and TRBJ2-1 provide the parts outside the CDR3, is DTGVSQNPRHKITKRGQNVTFRCDPISEHNRLYWYRQTLGQGPEFLTYFQNEAQLEKSRLLSDRFSAERPKGSFSTLEIQRTEQGDSAMYLCASSFGRNEQFFGPGTRLTVL.

CDR3 nucleotide sequence: TGTGCCAGCAGCAGTGGACAGATAAATGAAAAACTGTTTTTT. Translating it yields CASSSGQINEKLFF. The chain has TRBV7-6 and TRBJ1-4, with D perhaps TRBD1 (6 bases). Trimming took off 5 bases at V and 5 bases at J, with 12 bases between the two ends. The CDR3 has 14 residues. Per germline, CDR1 SGHVS and CDR2 FNYEAQ.

The rearrangement joins TRBV7-8 to TRBJ1-1; maybe TRBD1 (5 bases). This CDR3 spans 13 amino acids. The ends were cut back, 6 bases at V and 4 bases at J, with 12 bases in the middle. CDR1 is SGHVS, CDR2 FQNEAQ, per germline. CDR3 residues: CASRLRRGTEAFF. CDR3 nucleotide sequence: TGTGCCAGCAGGCTCCGGAGGGGCACTGAAGCTTTCTTT.

The J gene is TRBJ2-7, the V gene TRBV13, with a tentative D call TRBD2 (5 bases). V lost 2 bases, J lost 0 bases, and 11 bases lay in between. This CDR3 spans 15 amino acids. Per the germline V gene, CDR1 is PRHDT and CDR2 is FYEKMQ (reference sequence). The DNA for the CDR3 is TGTGCCAGCAGCTTAACGGAAGGGAGCTCCTACGAGCAGTACTTC. This gives the protein CASSLTEGSSYEQYF.

The genes are TRBV7-3 and TRBJ2-1, with a tentative D call TRBD1 (5 bases). The CDR3 runs to 12 residues. The V end lost 2 bases, the J end lost 12 bases, and 11 bases lay between the germline ends. The V gene's germline CDR1 is SGHTA and CDR2 FQGTGA. The CDR3 sequence is CASSLDGQGQFF. As DNA, the CDR3 is TGTGCCAGCAGCTTAGATGGGCAGGGGCAGTTCTTC.

The V call is TRBV6-1, the J call TRBJ2-5, with D tentatively TRBD1 (5 bases). V shed 2 bases and J shed 3 bases, with 16 bases lying between them. CDR1 and CDR2 (germline): MNHNS, SASEGT. This CDR3 comprises 16 residues. The chain's CDR3 is CASSEIVGRLEETQYF. DNA for the CDR3: TGTGCCAGCAGTGAAATTGTGGGGCGGCTCGAAGAGACCCAGTACTTC.